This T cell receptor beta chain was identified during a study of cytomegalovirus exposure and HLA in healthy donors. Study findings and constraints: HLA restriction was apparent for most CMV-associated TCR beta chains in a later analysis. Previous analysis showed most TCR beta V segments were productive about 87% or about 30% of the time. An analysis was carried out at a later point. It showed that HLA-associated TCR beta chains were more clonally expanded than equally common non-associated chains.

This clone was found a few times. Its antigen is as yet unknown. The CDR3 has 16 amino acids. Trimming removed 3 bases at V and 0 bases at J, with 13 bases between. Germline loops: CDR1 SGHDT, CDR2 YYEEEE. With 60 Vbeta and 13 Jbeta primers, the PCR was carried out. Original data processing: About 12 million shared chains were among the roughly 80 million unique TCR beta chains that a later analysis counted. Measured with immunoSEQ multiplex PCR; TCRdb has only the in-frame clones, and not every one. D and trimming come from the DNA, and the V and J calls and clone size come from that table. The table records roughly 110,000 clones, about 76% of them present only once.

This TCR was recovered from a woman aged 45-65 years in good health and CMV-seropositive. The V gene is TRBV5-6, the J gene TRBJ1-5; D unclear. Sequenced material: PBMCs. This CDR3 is CASSSRRENSNQPQHF. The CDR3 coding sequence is TGTGCCAGCAGCTCCCGGCGGGAGAATAGCAATCAGCCCCAGCATTTT.